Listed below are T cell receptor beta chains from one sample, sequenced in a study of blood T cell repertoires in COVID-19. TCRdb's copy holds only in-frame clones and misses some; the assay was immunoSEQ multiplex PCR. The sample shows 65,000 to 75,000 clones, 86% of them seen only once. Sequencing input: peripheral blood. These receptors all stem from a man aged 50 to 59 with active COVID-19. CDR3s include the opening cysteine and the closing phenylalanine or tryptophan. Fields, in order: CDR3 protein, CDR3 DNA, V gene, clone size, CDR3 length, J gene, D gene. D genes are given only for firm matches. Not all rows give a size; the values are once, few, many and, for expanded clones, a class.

CASRLPGHYNEQFF,TGTGCCAGCAGACTCCCGGGACATTACAATGAGCAGTTCTTC,TRBV28,few,14,TRBJ2-1,NA
CASSFRGGPSGNTIYF,TGTGCCAGCAGCTTTAGGGGGGGCCCCTCTGGAAACACCATATATTTT,TRBV7-9,NA,16,TRBJ1-3,NA
CASSKWAQGTDTQYF,TGTGCCAGTAGTAAGTGGGCGCAGGGTACAGATACGCAGTATTTT,TRBV19,NA,15,TRBJ2-3,NA
CASSPFYRGTGELFF,TGTGCCAGCAGCCCCTTTTACAGGGGCACCGGGGAGCTGTTTTTT,TRBV4-2,NA,15,TRBJ2-2,TRBD1
CASRPQGERGTDTQYF,TGTGCCAGCAGGCCTCAGGGGGAGCGGGGCACAGATACGCAGTATTTT,TRBV27,NA,16,TRBJ2-3,NA
CASSADRYTGELFF,TGTGCCAGCAGTGCTGACAGATACACCGGGGAGCTGTTTTTT,TRBV2,NA,14,TRBJ2-2,NA
CASSESGGEIDGYTF,TGCGCCAGCAGTGAATCAGGGGGCGAGATAGATGGCTACACCTTC,TRBV10-1,NA,15,TRBJ1-2,TRBD1
CASSLGQGRVDTQYF,TGTGCCAGCAGCTTGGGACAGGGTCGGGTAGATACGCAGTATTTT,TRBV5-4,once,15,TRBJ2-3,TRBD1
CAWSVARGSGNTIYF,TGTGCCTGGAGTGTGGCCAGGGGCTCTGGAAACACCATATATTTT,TRBV30,NA,15,TRBJ1-3,NA
CASSLRLQLSYEQYF,TGTGCCAGCAGCTTACGGTTACAGCTTTCCTACGAGCAGTACTTC,TRBV7-2,once,15,TRBJ2-7,NA
CASSLPGQGTEQYF,TGCGCCAGCAGCTTACCGGGACAGGGCACCGAGCAGTACTTC,TRBV5-1,NA,14,TRBJ2-7,TRBD1
CASRDPGQSGYTF,TGTGCCAGCAGAGATCCGGGACAAAGTGGCTACACCTTC,TRBV6-5,NA,13,TRBJ1-2,NA
CASKGVETGGRNSPLHF,TGTGCCAGTAAGGGGGTCGAGACAGGGGGCCGGAATTCACCCCTCCACTTT,TRBV19,NA,17,TRBJ1-6,TRBD1
CSVGGAGGLDEQFF,TGCAGCGTTGGCGGAGCGGGGGGGCTCGATGAGCAGTTCTTC,TRBV29-1,NA,14,TRBJ2-1,TRBD2
CASSPVSLKGGSSYEQYF,TGTGCCAGCAGCCCCGTCTCTCTAAAGGGGGGGTCCTCCTACGAGCAGTACTTC,TRBV7-2,NA,18,TRBJ2-7,NA